This is a list of T cell receptor beta chains from one sample in a study of human T cells and chemical hapten exposure. In TCRdb, the RACE reads were re-called with MiXCR into one record per CDR3 protein. This repertoire shows 100,000 or so distinct CDR3 sequences, 10% found once; its top ten account for less than 2.5%. The sequencing here drew on whole blood, taken in connection with sensitization to the hapten diphenylcyclopropenone (DPC). These receptors were taken from a man between 40 and 49 years old with alopecia areata. Some clones in this sample may be carry-over from other donors' samples. CDR3s include the opening cysteine and the closing phenylalanine or tryptophan. The D gene is left open where the match is weak. The listing skips clone size in some rows; elsewhere it reads once, few, many or a size class.

j_call: TRBJ2-5; clone_size: -; d_call: -; v_call: TRBV20-1; cdr3_nt: TGCAGTGCTAGAGGGATTAAGGGGAAGAAGGCCCAAGAGACCCAGTACTTC; cdr3_aa: CSARGIKGKKAQETQYF
j_call: TRBJ2-7; clone_size: few; d_call: -; v_call: TRBV7-2; cdr3_nt: TGTGCCAGCAGCTTAGTTGGTGGGGACTACGAGCAGTACTTC; cdr3_aa: CASSLVGGDYEQYF
j_call: TRBJ1-1; clone_size: many; d_call: -; v_call: TRBV5-4; cdr3_nt: TGTGCCAGCAGCTTCAGTACACCTCCGAACACTGAAGCTTTCTTT; cdr3_aa: CASSFSTPPNTEAFF
j_call: TRBJ1-5; clone_size: few; d_call: TRBD1; v_call: TRBV6-5; cdr3_nt: TGTGCCAGCAGTTACTCGGGACAGACCAATCAGCCCCAGCATTTT; cdr3_aa: CASSYSGQTNQPQHF
j_call: TRBJ2-2; clone_size: many; d_call: TRBD2; v_call: TRBV4-3; cdr3_nt: TGCGCCAGCAGCCACCCGATCTCTCTAGCGGGAGAGGTATGGGACACCGGGGAGCTGTTTTTT; cdr3_aa: CASSHPISLAGEVWDTGELFF
j_call: TRBJ2-7; clone_size: few; d_call: -; v_call: TRBV19; cdr3_nt: TGTGCCAGTAGTCTTACAGTCCCCCCCTCCGAGCAGTACTTC; cdr3_aa: CASSLTVPPSEQYF
j_call: TRBJ2-3; clone_size: many; d_call: -; v_call: TRBV27; cdr3_nt: TGTGCCAGCAGTTTATCGGACTACCCGCAGTATTTT; cdr3_aa: CASSLSDYPQYF
j_call: TRBJ2-4; clone_size: few; d_call: -; v_call: TRBV28; cdr3_nt: TGTGCCAGCAGTCCCCCCTTTGGAGCCAAAAACATTCAGTACTTC; cdr3_aa: CASSPPFGAKNIQYF
j_call: TRBJ2-3; clone_size: -; d_call: TRBD1; v_call: TRBV20-1; cdr3_nt: TGCAGTGCCAGGACAGGGGGAAACGGAGATACGCAGTATTTT; cdr3_aa: CSARTGGNGDTQYF
j_call: TRBJ2-2; clone_size: few; d_call: -; v_call: TRBV7-2; cdr3_nt: TGTGCCAGCAGCTTAGGGCTCGTATCCCGGGCTGCTGCGAACACCGGGGAGCTGTTTTTT; cdr3_aa: CASSLGLVSRAAANTGELFF
j_call: TRBJ2-3; clone_size: few; d_call: -; v_call: TRBV14; cdr3_nt: TGTGCCAGCAGCCACGACCTTAGGGATACGCAGTATTTT; cdr3_aa: CASSHDLRDTQYF
j_call: TRBJ2-3; clone_size: few; d_call: -; v_call: TRBV5-5; cdr3_nt: TGTGCCAGCAGCTTGGAGGGGTTAGCGGCAGATACGCAGTATTTT; cdr3_aa: CASSLEGLAADTQYF
j_call: TRBJ1-5; clone_size: many; d_call: TRBD1; v_call: TRBV7-2; cdr3_nt: TGTGCCAGCAGCTTATCCCCACAGGGGGCGAAAGGAGGTCAGCCCCAGCATTTT; cdr3_aa: CASSLSPQGAKGGQPQHF
j_call: TRBJ2-2; clone_size: few; d_call: -; v_call: TRBV5-1; cdr3_nt: TGCGCCAGCAGCTTGCCCCAGGGAAATACCGGGGAGCTGTTTTTT; cdr3_aa: CASSLPQGNTGELFF
j_call: TRBJ2-5; clone_size: few; d_call: -; v_call: TRBV5-1; cdr3_nt: TGCGCCAGCAGCTTGGCCGAAGGAATTGAGACCCAGTACTTC; cdr3_aa: CASSLAEGIETQYF
j_call: TRBJ2-1; clone_size: many; d_call: -; v_call: TRBV30; cdr3_nt: TGTGCCTGGAAACTGGACTACCTATACAATGAGCAGTTCTTC; cdr3_aa: CAWKLDYLYNEQFF
j_call: TRBJ2-6; clone_size: few; d_call: -; v_call: TRBV11-1; cdr3_nt: TGTGCCAGCAGCTTACATCGGCAGATCTCTGGGGCCAACGTCCTGACTTTC; cdr3_aa: CASSLHRQISGANVLTF
j_call: TRBJ2-1; clone_size: few; d_call: -; v_call: TRBV27; cdr3_nt: TGTGCCAGCAGGGCCCCCTTCCTAACCTCCTACAATGAGCAGTTCTTC; cdr3_aa: CASRAPFLTSYNEQFF
j_call: TRBJ1-2; clone_size: few; d_call: TRBD1; v_call: TRBV30; cdr3_nt: TGTGCCTGGAGGGAGACAGGGATGGTCTATGGCTACACCTTC; cdr3_aa: CAWRETGMVYGYTF
j_call: TRBJ2-1; clone_size: many; d_call: -; v_call: TRBV7-8; cdr3_nt: TGTGCCAGCAGCCCGCGGGACTTTGCACTTGAGCAGTTCTTC; cdr3_aa: CASSPRDFALEQFF
j_call: TRBJ2-2; clone_size: -; d_call: TRBD1; v_call: TRBV24-1; cdr3_nt: TGTGCCACGGCATTTCAGGGGGCCGGCGGGGAGCTGTTTTTT; cdr3_aa: CATAFQGAGGELFF
j_call: TRBJ2-1; clone_size: -; d_call: TRBD2; v_call: TRBV4-1; cdr3_nt: TGCGCCAGCAGCCAAGACCCGACAGCGGGAGGGCCTAGAAATGAGCAGTTCTTC; cdr3_aa: CASSQDPTAGGPRNEQFF
j_call: TRBJ1-1; clone_size: few; d_call: -; v_call: TRBV5-1; cdr3_nt: TGCGCCAGCAGCTTGGTGACAGCGAGGGGTGAAGCTTTCTTT; cdr3_aa: CASSLVTARGEAFF
j_call: TRBJ2-5; clone_size: -; d_call: TRBD2; v_call: TRBV5-1; cdr3_nt: TGCGCCAGCAGCTTGGCAGGGACTACAGGCCAAGAGACCCAGTACTTC; cdr3_aa: CASSLAGTTGQETQYF
j_call: TRBJ2-1; clone_size: few; d_call: TRBD2; v_call: TRBV19; cdr3_nt: TGTGCCAGTAGCAACCCGGCCGCAGGGACTAGCGTGTACAATGAGCAGTTCTTC; cdr3_aa: CASSNPAAGTSVYNEQFF
j_call: TRBJ1-1; clone_size: medium-sized; d_call: -; v_call: TRBV29-1; cdr3_nt: TGCAGCGTTGCTCTAGGGGCCTACACTGAAGCTTTCTTT; cdr3_aa: CSVALGAYTEAFF
j_call: TRBJ2-7; clone_size: many; d_call: TRBD1; v_call: TRBV7-2; cdr3_nt: TGTGCCAGCAGCTCCCGGGACAGGGACGAGCAGTACTTC; cdr3_aa: CASSSRDRDEQYF
j_call: TRBJ2-4; clone_size: -; d_call: -; v_call: TRBV29-1; cdr3_nt: TGCAGCGTTGAAGGATCGCGGGGTACCAAAAACATTCAGTACTTC; cdr3_aa: CSVEGSRGTKNIQYF
j_call: TRBJ2-7; clone_size: -; d_call: TRBD2; v_call: TRBV20-1; cdr3_nt: TGCAGTGCTAGAGATTTGGGAGGGGTAAGCTCCTACGAGCAGTACTTC; cdr3_aa: CSARDLGGVSSYEQYF
j_call: TRBJ2-2; clone_size: many; d_call: -; v_call: TRBV7-9; cdr3_nt: TGTGCCAGCAGCTGGCTGCCGGGACCAGTCCCCGGGGAGCTGTTTTTT; cdr3_aa: CASSWLPGPVPGELFF
j_call: TRBJ2-3; clone_size: few; d_call: TRBD2; v_call: TRBV20-1; cdr3_nt: TGCAGTACCAATGAGGCTAGCGGGAGCGGAGATACGCAGTATTTT; cdr3_aa: CSTNEASGSGDTQYF
j_call: TRBJ2-7; clone_size: few; d_call: -; v_call: TRBV28; cdr3_nt: TGTGCCAGCATCACCTCACGACCGGGCCGTGTTTACGAGCAGTACTTC; cdr3_aa: CASITSRPGRVYEQYF
j_call: TRBJ2-1; clone_size: few; d_call: TRBD2; v_call: TRBV20-1; cdr3_nt: TGCAGTGCAATCAGCGGGAGTCGGGATGAGCAGTTCTTC; cdr3_aa: CSAISGSRDEQFF
j_call: TRBJ2-3; clone_size: few; d_call: TRBD2; v_call: TRBV6-2/TRBV6-3; cdr3_nt: TGTGCCAGCAGTTACTCCGGCCTAGCGGTCTTGGATACGCAGTATTTT; cdr3_aa: CASSYSGLAVLDTQYF
j_call: TRBJ2-3; clone_size: few; d_call: TRBD2; v_call: TRBV3-1; cdr3_nt: TGTGCCAGCAGCAAAGCGGGGTACACAGATACGCAGTATTTT; cdr3_aa: CASSKAGYTDTQYF
j_call: TRBJ2-3; clone_size: many; d_call: -; v_call: TRBV6-5; cdr3_nt: TGTGCCAGCAGTTATCTCTCAGCGAGCGTCGATACGCAGTATTTT; cdr3_aa: CASSYLSASVDTQYF
j_call: TRBJ2-3; clone_size: few; d_call: -; v_call: TRBV10-3; cdr3_nt: TGTGCCATCAGCCCAACTAGTGCAGATACGCAGTATTTT; cdr3_aa: CAISPTSADTQYF
j_call: TRBJ1-5; clone_size: few; d_call: -; v_call: TRBV19; cdr3_nt: TGTGCCAGTACCCCAGGCCAGCCGAATCAGCCCCAGCATTTT; cdr3_aa: CASTPGQPNQPQHF
j_call: TRBJ2-1; clone_size: -; d_call: -; v_call: TRBV29-1; cdr3_nt: TGCAGCGTTGGGCAGCAGGGTATAACGTACAATGAGCAGTTCTTC; cdr3_aa: CSVGQQGITYNEQFF
j_call: TRBJ2-3; clone_size: -; d_call: -; v_call: TRBV2; cdr3_nt: TGTGCCAGCAGTGTGGCCCGTCTCACAGATACGCAGTATTTT; cdr3_aa: CASSVARLTDTQYF
j_call: TRBJ2-2; clone_size: once; d_call: TRBD2; v_call: TRBV12-3/TRBV12-4; cdr3_nt: TGTGCCAGCAGACCAGGGACTAGCGGGAGGAGTACCGGGGAGCTGTTTTTT; cdr3_aa: CASRPGTSGRSTGELFF
j_call: TRBJ2-7; clone_size: many; d_call: TRBD2; v_call: TRBV20-1; cdr3_nt: TGCAGTGCTAGCCTAGCGGCAAGCTCCTACGAGCAGTACTTC; cdr3_aa: CSASLAASSYEQYF
j_call: TRBJ1-6; clone_size: few; d_call: TRBD1; v_call: TRBV27; cdr3_nt: TGTGCCAGCAGTTTATTCCCCCCCATACAGGGGGCTCAGTCACCCCTCCACTTT; cdr3_aa: CASSLFPPIQGAQSPLHF
j_call: TRBJ2-1; clone_size: -; d_call: TRBD2; v_call: TRBV19; cdr3_nt: TGTGCCAGCGGGTTAGCGGGGGTCGGCAATGAGCAGTTCTTC; cdr3_aa: CASGLAGVGNEQFF
j_call: TRBJ2-1; clone_size: -; d_call: -; v_call: TRBV29-1; cdr3_nt: TGCAGCGTTAACGACGGTAGAATAAATAATGAGCAGTTCTTC; cdr3_aa: CSVNDGRINNEQFF
j_call: TRBJ2-2; clone_size: few; d_call: TRBD2; v_call: TRBV30; cdr3_nt: TGTGCCTGGATCGCGGGAGGGGGCCATACCGGGGAGCTGTTTTTT; cdr3_aa: CAWIAGGGHTGELFF